These 18 T cell receptor beta chains share one sample of origin, sequenced in a study of CXCR3 chemokines and chemotherapy response in bladder cancer. Each CDR3 protein is one row after TCRdb ran MiXCR on the PCR reads. The sample shows fewer than 3,000 distinct CDR3 sequences, about 10% of them seen only once. Sample acquisition took place from a patient whose treatment included neoadjuvant chemotherapy. The receptor source for this set is a human donor with bladder cancer that responded to neoadjuvant chemotherapy.

This clonotype is categorized as medium-sized. This chain joins TRBV7-9 and TRBJ2-2; 10 bases are shared with TRBD2. Germline V gene lookup returns CDR1 SEHNR and CDR2 FQNEAQ (reference sequence). This CDR3 contains 14 residues. The V and J ends lost 9 bases and 1 base, in that order; junction bases with no gene match: 2. The CDR3, as DNA: TGTGCCAGTAGACTAGCGGGGAACACCGGGGAGCTGTTTTTT. Translation gives CASRLAGNTGELFF.

By share, this clonotype ranks as large. The chain couples TRBV10-3 to TRBJ2-1, with 8 bases fitting TRBD2. The germline V gene has CDR1 ENHRY and CDR2 SYGVKD. Trimming at V came to 4 bases and at J to 1 base, leaving 9 bases not matched to a gene. The CDR3 sequence is 17 residues long. CDR3 amino acids: CAISASGTRSSYNEQFF. The CDR3 DNA sequence: TGTGCCATCAGTGCGTCCGGGACTAGGTCTTCCTACAATGAGCAGTTCTTC.

This clonotype is medium-sized. The gene calls are TRBV7-9 and TRBJ2-5; D unresolved. Deletions cut 4 bases from V and 5 bases from J, with 8 bases between. CDR1 is SEHNR, CDR2 FQNEAQ, per germline (reference sequence). The CDR3 spans 12 residues. The CDR3 DNA is TGTGCCAGCAGCTGGGGTGGGGAGACCCAGTACTTC. Translating gives CASSWGGETQYF.

Concerning this clonotype: A read error is possible here, since a much larger clone lies one base away. This chain connects TRBV12-5 to TRBJ2-5, with D possibly called TRBD1 or TRBD2 (5 bases each). The CDR3 is 14 amino acids. V was clipped by 0 bases and J by 4 bases, with 9 bases between them. Germline V gene sequence: CDR1 LGHNT, CDR2 FRNRAP. CDR3 region: CASGLVQAGETQYF. The CDR3 DNA sequence: TGTGCTAGTGGTTTGGTACAGGCGGGAGAGACCCAGTACTTC.

This clonotype was counted many times. This chain uses TRBV6-5 with TRBJ1-4; D is perhaps TRBD1 (6 bases). Germline-derived CDR1 and CDR2 are MNHEY and SVGAGI. This CDR3 spans 14 amino acids. Between the trimmed V and J ends, which lost 7 bases and 8 bases, there was a span of 17 bases. The CDR3 loop reads CASKQGRLQEKLFF. CDR3 sequence (DNA): TGTGCCAGCAAACAGGGACGGCTTCAGGAAAAACTGTTTTTT.

This clonotype is classed as medium-sized. Here the CDR3 DNA reads TGTGCCAGCAAATCGGAGGGGGCGCGGTACACTGAAGCTTTCTTT. Protein sequence: CASKSEGARYTEAFF. The rearrangement uses TRBV28 and TRBJ1-1; 7 bases line up with TRBD1. V shed 7 bases, J shed 3 bases, and the junction held 11 bases outside the gene matches. CDR1 and CDR2 (germline): MDHEN, SYDVKM. The CDR3 sequence is 15 residues long.

This clonotype was observed a few times. A read error likely explains this, since a far larger clone differs by one base. The chain is built from TRBV6-1 and TRBJ2-1; unclear D gene. The germline V gene encodes CDR1 MNHNS and CDR2 SASEGT. The germline V and J ends were trimmed by 3 bases and 5 bases, with 20 bases remaining between them. The CDR3 covers 17 residues. This chain's CDR3 is CASSDVRPTSIDNEQFF. CDR3 in DNA: TGTGCCAGCAGTGATGTCAGGCCTACGAGTATAGACAATGAGCAGTTCTTC.

This sequence joins TRBV20-1 and TRBJ2-2; weak D call: TRBD1 (6 bases). The CDR3 has 11 residues. Trimming removed 6 bases at V and 11 bases at J, with 13 bases between. CDR1 DFQATT and CDR2 SNEGSKA come from the germline V gene (reference sequence). DNA of the CDR3: TGCAGTGCCAATAAGGACAGCGAGCTGTTTTTT. Amino acids: CSANKDSELFF.

This clonotype appeared a few times. The chain combines TRBV24-1 with TRBJ2-7; 7 positions agree with TRBD1. CDR1 is KGHDR, CDR2 SFDVKD, per germline. The CDR3 consists of 13 residues. J was trimmed by 6 bases and V by 3 bases; bases with no gene match: 4. CDR3 nucleotides: TGTGCCACCAGTGATCAAAACAGGGGCGAGCAGTACTTC. Translating gives CATSDQNRGEQYF.

This clonotype turned up a few times. The chain employs TRBV27 and TRBJ2-1; 10 bases agree with TRBD1. Germline V gene sequence: CDR1 MNHEY, CDR2 SMNVEV (reference sequence). CDR3 size: 18 residues. V was clipped by 1 base and J by 5 bases; unmatched bases: 11. The CDR3 DNA follows: TGTGCCAGCAGTTTATTCATGGGACAGGGGTCGGCACACAATGAGCAGTTCTTC. This encodes CASSLFMGQGSAHNEQFF.

By share of the sample, this clonotype is medium-sized. The chain employs TRBV6-2 or TRBV6-3 and TRBJ2-6, with TRBD1 identical over 8 bases. Trimming at V came to 8 bases and at J to 0 bases, leaving 12 bases not matched to a gene. CDR3 size: 18 residues. In germline, CDR1 is MNHEY, CDR2 SVGEGT. CDR3 bases: TGTGCCAGCGGGGAACTTCGACAGGGGATCTCTGGGGCCAACGTCCTGACTTTC. It encodes CASGELRQGISGANVLTF.

This clonotype is deemed medium-sized. The V and J genes are TRBV6-1 and TRBJ1-2; tentatively, D is TRBD1 (5 bases). The germline V gene encodes CDR1 MNHNS and CDR2 SASEGT. The V end lost 6 bases, the J end lost 4 bases, and 18 bases lay between the germline ends. The CDR3 totals 15 residues. CDR3 amino acids: CASRTGRWIRYGYTF. CDR3 coding DNA: TGTGCCAGCAGAACGGGACGTTGGATACGCTATGGCTACACCTTC.

This clonotype is deemed large. The V gene is TRBV7-2, the J gene TRBJ2-3; D remains ambiguous. The length of the CDR3 is 17 residues. Germline V gives CDR1 SGHTA, CDR2 FQGNSA. Trimming took off 4 bases at V and 3 bases at J, with 20 bases between the two ends. The DNA of the CDR3 is TGTGCCAGCAGCTCCCGTGGTGTAAGTTCGAGGACAGATACGCAGTATTTT. Translating it yields CASSSRGVSSRTDTQYF.

This chain's CDR3 is CASSQDRTSYTF. CDR3 coding DNA: TGCGCCAGCAGCCAAGATAGGACTTCCTACACCTTC. V and J are TRBV4-1 and TRBJ1-2; unclear D gene. Deletions cut 0 bases from V and 10 bases from J, with 9 bases between. This CDR3 contains 12 residues. Germline CDR1 and CDR2: MGHRA and YSYEKL.

This clonotype occurred many times. J is TRBJ2-3 and V is TRBV12-3 or TRBV12-4, with D maybe TRBD2 (5 bases). V was cut by 6 bases and J by 1 base, with 23 bases left in between. The CDR3 is 18 residues long. CDR3: CASSPLAPLNTRTDTQYF. The CDR3 bases are TGTGCCAGCAGCCCCCTAGCCCCCCTAAACACTCGCACAGATACGCAGTATTTT.

This clonotype was detected many times. The V gene is TRBV29-1, the J gene TRBJ2-6; 7 bases match TRBD1. CDR1 is SQVTM and CDR2 is ANQGSEA in the germline V gene. Trimming took 7 bases from V and 0 from J; bases not matched to a gene: 9. The CDR3 runs to 16 residues. The chain's CDR3 is CSARDSSPSGANVLTF. DNA for the CDR3: TGCAGCGCCCGGGACAGCTCTCCCTCTGGGGCCAACGTCCTGACTTTC. Full variable domain (outside the CDR3, taken from reference TRBV29-1 and TRBJ2-6): SAVISQKPSRDICQRGTSLTIQCQVDSQVTMMFWYRQQPGQSLTLIATANQGSEATYESGFVIDKFPISRPNLTFSTLTVSNMSPEDSSIYLCSARDSSPSGANVLTFGAGSRLTVL.

This clonotype occurred many times. This rearrangement joins TRBV29-1 to TRBJ1-4; D may be TRBD1 (6 bases). The V and J ends lost 0 bases and 8 bases respectively, with 16 bases between them. Germline values: CDR1 SQVTM, CDR2 ANQGSEA. This CDR3 is built from 15 residues. CDR3 bases: TGCAGCGTTGAAGATAGTAGGGCCCAGGGGGAAAAACTGTTTTTT. Its translation is CSVEDSRAQGEKLFF.

This clonotype rates as medium-sized. The chain has TRBV6-2 or TRBV6-3 and TRBJ2-4; either TRBD1 or TRBD2 may fit D (5 bases each). From germline, CDR1 is MNHEY and CDR2 SVGEGT. The CDR3 covers 13 residues. V was cut by 6 bases and J by 12 bases, with 18 bases left in between. CDR3 sequence reads: CASRQDYAGNQYF. CDR3 nucleotides: TGTGCCAGCAGGCAAGACTATGCAGGGAATCAGTACTTC.